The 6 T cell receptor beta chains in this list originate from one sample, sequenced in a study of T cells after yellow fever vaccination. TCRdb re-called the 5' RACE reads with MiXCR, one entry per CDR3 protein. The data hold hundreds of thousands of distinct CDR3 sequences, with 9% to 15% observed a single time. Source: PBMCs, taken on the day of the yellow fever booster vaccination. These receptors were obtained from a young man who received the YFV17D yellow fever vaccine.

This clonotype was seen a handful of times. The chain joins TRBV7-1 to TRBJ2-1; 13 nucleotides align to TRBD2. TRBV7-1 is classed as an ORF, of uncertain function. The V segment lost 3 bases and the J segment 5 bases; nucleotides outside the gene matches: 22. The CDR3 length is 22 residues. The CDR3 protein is CASSSAGTSGIREPGGHNEQFF. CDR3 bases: TGTGCCAGCAGCTCCGCCGGGACTAGCGGGATCAGGGAGCCAGGGGGACACAATGAGCAGTTCTTC.

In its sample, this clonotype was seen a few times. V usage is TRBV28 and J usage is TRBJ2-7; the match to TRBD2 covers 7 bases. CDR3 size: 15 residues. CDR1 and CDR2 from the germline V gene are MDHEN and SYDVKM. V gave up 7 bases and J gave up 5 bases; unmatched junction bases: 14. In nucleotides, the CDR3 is TGTGCCAGCAACCAACTAGCGCGGAGAGGGAACGAGCAGTACTTC. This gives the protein CASNQLARRGNEQYF.

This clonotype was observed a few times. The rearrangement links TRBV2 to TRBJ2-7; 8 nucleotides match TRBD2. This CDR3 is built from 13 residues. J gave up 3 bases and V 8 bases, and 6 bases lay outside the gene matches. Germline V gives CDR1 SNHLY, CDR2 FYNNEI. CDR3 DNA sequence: TGTGCCAGCGGCCGGGAGGGCAGCTACGAGCAGTACTTC. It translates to CASGREGSYEQYF.

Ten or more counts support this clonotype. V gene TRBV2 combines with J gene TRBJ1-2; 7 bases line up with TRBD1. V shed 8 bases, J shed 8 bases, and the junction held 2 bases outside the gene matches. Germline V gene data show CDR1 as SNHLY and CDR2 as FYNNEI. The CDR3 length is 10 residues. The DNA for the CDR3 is TGTGCCAGCCTACAGGGGGGCTACACCTTC. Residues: CASLQGGYTF.

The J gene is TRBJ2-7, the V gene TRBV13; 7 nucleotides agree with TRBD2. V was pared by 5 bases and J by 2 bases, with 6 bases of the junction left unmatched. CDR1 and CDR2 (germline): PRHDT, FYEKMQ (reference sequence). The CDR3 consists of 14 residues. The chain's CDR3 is CASSPREATYEQYF. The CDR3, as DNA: TGTGCCAGCAGCCCTCGGGAGGCTACCTACGAGCAGTACTTC.

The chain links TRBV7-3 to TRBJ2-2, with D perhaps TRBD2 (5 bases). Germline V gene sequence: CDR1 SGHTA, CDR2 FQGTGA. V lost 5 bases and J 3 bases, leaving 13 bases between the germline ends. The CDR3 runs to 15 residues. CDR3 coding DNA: TGTGCCAGCAGCCGGGGATCCCGGGACACCGGGGAGCTGTTTTTT. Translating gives CASSRGSRDTGELFF. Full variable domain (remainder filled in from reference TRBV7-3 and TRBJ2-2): GAGVSQTPSNKVTEKGKYVELRCDPISGHTALYWYRQSLGQGPEFLIYFQGTGAADDSGLPNDRFFAVRPEGSVSTLKIQRTERGDSAVYLCASSRGSRDTGELFFGEGSRLTVL.